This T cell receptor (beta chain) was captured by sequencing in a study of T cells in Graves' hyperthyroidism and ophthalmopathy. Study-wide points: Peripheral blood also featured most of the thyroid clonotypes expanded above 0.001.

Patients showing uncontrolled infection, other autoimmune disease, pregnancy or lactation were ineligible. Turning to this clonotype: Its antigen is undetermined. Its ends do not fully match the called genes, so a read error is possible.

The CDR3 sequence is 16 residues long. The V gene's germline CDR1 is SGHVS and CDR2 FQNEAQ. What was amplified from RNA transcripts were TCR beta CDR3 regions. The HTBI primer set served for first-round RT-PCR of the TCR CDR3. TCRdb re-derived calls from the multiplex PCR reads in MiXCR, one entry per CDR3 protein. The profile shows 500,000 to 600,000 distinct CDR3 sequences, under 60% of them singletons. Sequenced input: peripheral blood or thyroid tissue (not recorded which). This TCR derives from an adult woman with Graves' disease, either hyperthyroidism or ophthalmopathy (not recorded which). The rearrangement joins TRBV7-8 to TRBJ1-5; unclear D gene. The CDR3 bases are TGTGCCAGCAGCTTGGCGAGTACGATTGGCAATCGGCCCCAGCATTTT. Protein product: CASSLASTIGNRPQHF.